The entry below gives a single TCR beta chain sequence along with its context. Authors' analysis steps: Scientists estimated how many nucleated cells there were by amplifying reference gene primers. Measured with immunoSEQ multiplex PCR; TCRdb has only the in-frame clones, and not every one. The V and J calls and clone size are taken from that table; D and trimming were inferred from the DNA. Counted here are more than 55,000 clones, 85% to 90% occurring once; the ten biggest clones make up 15% to 20%. This sample stems from a study of blood T cell repertoires in COVID-19. Across the study: Sites in the United States, Italy and Spain provided acute and convalescent COVID-19 samples. PBMCs, B-cell-depleted T cells, or T cells provided the cDNA or gDNA that made up the material.

This CDR3 contains 12 residues. The germline CDR1 and CDR2 sequences are LGHDT and YNNKEL (reference sequence). Trimming pared 4 bases from V and 3 bases from J, leaving 7 bases between. The clonotype originates from a woman aged 60-75 years with COVID-19, enrolled during active disease. The chain is built from TRBV3-1 (or the pseudogene TRBV3-2) and TRBJ2-7, with D hard to call. Source material: peripheral blood. CDR3 DNA sequence: TGTGCCAGCAGCCCTTCTTACTACGAGCAGTACTTC. Amino acids: CASSPSYYEQYF.